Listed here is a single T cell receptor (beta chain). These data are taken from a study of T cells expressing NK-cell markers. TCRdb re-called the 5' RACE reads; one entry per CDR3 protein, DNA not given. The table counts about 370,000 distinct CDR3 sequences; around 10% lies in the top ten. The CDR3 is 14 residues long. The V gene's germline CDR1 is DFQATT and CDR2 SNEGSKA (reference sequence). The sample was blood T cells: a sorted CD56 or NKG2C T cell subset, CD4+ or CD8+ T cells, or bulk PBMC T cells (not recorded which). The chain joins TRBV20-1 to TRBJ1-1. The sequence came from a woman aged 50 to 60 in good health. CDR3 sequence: CSASPGDYTTEAFF.